The present entry profiles one T cell receptor beta chain with its context. These data come from a study of regulatory T cells in long-lasting Graves disease. Germline V gene data show CDR1 as DFQATT and CDR2 as SNEGSKA (reference sequence). The CDR3 extends over 17 amino acids. J was trimmed by 8 bases and V by 6 bases; bases with no gene match: 20. Described time point: newly diagnosed GD, antithyroid drugs for less than 3 months. PBMCs were the source of the RNA used for TCR sequencing. Construction of TCR beta libraries relied on iRepertoire HTBI primers and on Arm-PCR targeting CDR3 regions. One entry per CDR3 protein, called by TCRdb with MiXCR from the multiplex PCR reads. The sample has more than 450,000 distinct CDR3 sequences, roughly 15% seen once. These records were also assigned to another study, of T cells in Graves' hyperthyroidism and ophthalmopathy. Turning to that study: HTBI primers drove first-round RT-PCR of the TCR CDR3.

The material sequenced was peripheral blood mononuclear cells (PBMCs), taken at new diagnosis, from a patient treated with antithyroid drugs. This sequence joins TRBV20-1 and TRBJ2-1, with 9 positions matching TRBD1. The sequence came from a man aged 35 to 55 with Graves disease. The DNA for the CDR3 is TGCAGTGCGCCCGGGACAGGGTCGACTAGGGTGGCGGATGAGCAGTTCTTC. Amino acids: CSAPGTGSTRVADEQFF.